These T cell receptor beta chains were read from a single sample in a study of T cell responses to AZD1222 COVID-19 vaccine. TCRdb's table, derived via immunoSEQ multiplex PCR, lists solely in-frame clones and lacks some. Among some 110,000 clones listed, roughly 82% were seen once. The specimen comprised peripheral blood, sampled on day 0 of AZD1222 vaccination. All receptors derive from an adult in good health. Each CDR3 is given with its conserved first and last residue. The D gene is left open where the match is weak.

V	D	J	CDR3
TRBV7-2	TRBD2	TRBJ2-3	CASSSYPSSGGRTDTQYF
TRBV7-8	NA	TRBJ2-1	CASSLAGAHEQFF
TRBV6-2/TRBV6-3	NA	TRBJ2-7	CASSSGTTVYEQYF
TRBV4-1	TRBD1	TRBJ1-6	CASSQDRSRTGNSPLHF
TRBV6-2/TRBV6-3	NA	TRBJ2-4	CASSTGGSIQYF
TRBV29-1	NA	TRBJ1-2	CSVDKTGNYGYTF
TRBV7-2	TRBD2	TRBJ2-2	CASSVGLAGGTWNTGELFF
TRBV2	NA	TRBJ1-1	CASRRDGVNTEAFF
TRBV9	TRBD2	TRBJ2-2	CASSVGGLGVTGELFF
TRBV25-1	NA	TRBJ2-5	CASRGETQYF
TRBV12-3/TRBV12-4	NA	TRBJ1-5	CASSLRSNQPQHF
TRBV29-1	NA	TRBJ2-5	CTSSGAGGDVETQYF
TRBV7-8	NA	TRBJ1-4	CASRPTSNEKLFF
TRBV2	NA	TRBJ2-1	CASSEVPEQGRSYNEQFF
TRBV25-1	NA	TRBJ1-1	CASSRKNTEAFF
TRBV6-5	NA	TRBJ1-1	CASSQPAGRNTEAFF
TRBV14	NA	TRBJ2-5	CASSQEVQVKTQYF
TRBV4-1	NA	TRBJ2-5	CASSQGSPGELQETQYF
TRBV7-9	NA	TRBJ1-4	CASSLFPQARPTNEKLFF
TRBV7-9	NA	TRBJ2-1	CASSLGEGSYNEQFF
TRBV3-1/TRBV3-2	NA	TRBJ1-1	CASSQDEGKGLNTEAFF
TRBV5-6	NA	TRBJ1-2	CASSLGPTGGAYYGYTF
TRBV7-2	NA	TRBJ1-1	CASRSPQGMTEAFF